This T cell receptor beta chain was captured by sequencing in a study of blood T cells in healthy people across ages. Primers used in a second PCR of about 6 to 11 cycles were a sample-barcoded 5' primer and a J-beta primer mix. TCRdb re-derived calls from the 5' RACE reads in MiXCR, one entry per CDR3 protein. The sample includes under 950,000 distinct CDR3 sequences, about a fifth of them seen just once. The CDR3 has 16 residues. Germline V gene sequence: CDR1 MNHNY, CDR2 SVGAGI (reference sequence). This clonotype has a handful of counts. Antigen unknown. The junction shows a germline mismatch at one end, possibly a read error. General study points: Unknown donor CMV status possibly confounded expanded clonotype changes.

This sequence was found in a man in his 70s in good health. The rearrangement joins TRBV6-6 to TRBJ2-1, with TRBD2 matching 11 bases. The specimen was blood. CDR3 sequence: CASRDSGRATDNEQFF. The CDR3 DNA is TGTGCCAGCAGGGATAGCGGGAGGGCCACGGACAATGAGCAGTTTTTC.